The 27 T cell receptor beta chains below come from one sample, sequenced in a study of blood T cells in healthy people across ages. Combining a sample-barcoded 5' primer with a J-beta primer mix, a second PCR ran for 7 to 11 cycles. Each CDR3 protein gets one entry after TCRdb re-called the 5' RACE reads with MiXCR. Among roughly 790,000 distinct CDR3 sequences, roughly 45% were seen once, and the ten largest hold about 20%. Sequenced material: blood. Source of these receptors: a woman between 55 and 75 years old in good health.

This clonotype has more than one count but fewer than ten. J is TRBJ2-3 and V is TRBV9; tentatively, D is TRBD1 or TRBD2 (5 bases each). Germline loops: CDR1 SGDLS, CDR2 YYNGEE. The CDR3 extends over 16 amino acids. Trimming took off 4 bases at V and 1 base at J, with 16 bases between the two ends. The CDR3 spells CASSPGARDGTDTQYF. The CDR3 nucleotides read TGTGCCAGCAGCCCCGGGGCCCGGGACGGCACAGATACGCAGTATTTT.

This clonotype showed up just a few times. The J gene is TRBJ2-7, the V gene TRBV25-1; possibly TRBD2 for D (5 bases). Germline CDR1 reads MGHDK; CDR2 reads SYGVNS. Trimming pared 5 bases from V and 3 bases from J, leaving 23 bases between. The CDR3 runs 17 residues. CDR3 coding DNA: TGTGCCAGCAGTCCACCATTCGGGGAGACGCTCCACTACGAGCAGTACTTC. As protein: CASSPPFGETLHYEQYF.

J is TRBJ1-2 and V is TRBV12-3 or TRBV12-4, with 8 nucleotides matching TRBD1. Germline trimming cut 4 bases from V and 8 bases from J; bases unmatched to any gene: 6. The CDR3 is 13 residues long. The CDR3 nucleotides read TGTGCCAGCAGTTCCGGGGACAGGTCGGGCTACACCTTC. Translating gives CASSSGDRSGYTF.

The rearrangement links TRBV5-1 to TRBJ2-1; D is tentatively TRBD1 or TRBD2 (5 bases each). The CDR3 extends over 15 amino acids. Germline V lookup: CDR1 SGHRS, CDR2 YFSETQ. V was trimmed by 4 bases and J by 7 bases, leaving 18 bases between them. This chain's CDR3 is CASSAPGPNRNEQFF. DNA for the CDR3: TGCGCCAGCAGCGCCCCGGGACCTAATAGAAATGAGCAGTTCTTC. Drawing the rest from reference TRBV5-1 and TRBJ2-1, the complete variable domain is KAGVTQTPRYLIKTRGQQVTLSCSPISGHRSVSWYQQTPGQGLQFLFEYFSETQRNKGNFPGRFSGRQFSNSRSEMNVSTLELGDSALYLCASSAPGPNRNEQFFGPGTRLTVL.

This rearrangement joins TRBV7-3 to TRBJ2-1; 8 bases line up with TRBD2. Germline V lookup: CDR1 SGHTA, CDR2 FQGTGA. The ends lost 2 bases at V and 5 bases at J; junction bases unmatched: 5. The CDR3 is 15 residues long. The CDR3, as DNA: TGTGCCAGCAGCTTATCGGGGGGGAGAGACAATGAGCAGTTCTTC. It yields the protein CASSLSGGRDNEQFF.

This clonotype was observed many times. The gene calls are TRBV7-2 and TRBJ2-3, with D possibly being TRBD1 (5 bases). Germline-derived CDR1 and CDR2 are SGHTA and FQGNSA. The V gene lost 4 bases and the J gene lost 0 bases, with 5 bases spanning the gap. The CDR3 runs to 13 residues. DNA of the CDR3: TGTGCCAGCAGCTCAGGGAGCACAGATACGCAGTATTTT. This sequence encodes CASSSGSTDTQYF. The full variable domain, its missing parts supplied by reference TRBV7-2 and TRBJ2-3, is GAGVSQSPSNKVTEKGKDVELRCDPISGHTALYWYRQSLGQGLEFLIYFQGNSAPDKSGLPSDRFSAERTGGSVSTLTIQRTQQEDSAVYLCASSSGSTDTQYFGPGTRLTVL.

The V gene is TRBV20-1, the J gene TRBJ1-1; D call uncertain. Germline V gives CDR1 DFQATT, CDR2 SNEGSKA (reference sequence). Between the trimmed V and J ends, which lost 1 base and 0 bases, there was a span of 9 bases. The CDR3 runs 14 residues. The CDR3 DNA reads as TGCAGTGCTAGAGTTCCGGGATTGAACACTGAAGCTTTCTTT. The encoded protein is CSARVPGLNTEAFF.

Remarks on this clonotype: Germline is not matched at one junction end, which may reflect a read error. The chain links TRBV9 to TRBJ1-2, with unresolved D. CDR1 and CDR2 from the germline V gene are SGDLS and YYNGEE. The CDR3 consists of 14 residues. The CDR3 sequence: CASSVYASTYDYTF. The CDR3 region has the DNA TGTGCCAGCAGCGTATACGCGTCGACCTATGACTACACCTTC.

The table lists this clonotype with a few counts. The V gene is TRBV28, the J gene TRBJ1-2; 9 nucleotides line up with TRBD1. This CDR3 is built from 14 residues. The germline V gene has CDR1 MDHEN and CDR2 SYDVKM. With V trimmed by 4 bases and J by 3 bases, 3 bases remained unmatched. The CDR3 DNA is TGTGCCAGCAGTTCCGGGACAGGGTACTATGGCTACACCTTC. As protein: CASSSGTGYYGYTF.

The CDR3 nucleotides are TGCGCCAGCAGCTCAAAGGGGGCTGGAGCTGAAGCTTTCTTT. Translation gives CASSSKGAGAEAFF. The V gene is TRBV5-1, the J gene TRBJ1-1, with TRBD1 identical over 7 bases. The junction had 8 bases not matched to a gene; V was cut back by 3 bases and J by 6 bases. The CDR3 has 14 amino acids. CDR1 and CDR2 (germline): SGHRS, YFSETQ.

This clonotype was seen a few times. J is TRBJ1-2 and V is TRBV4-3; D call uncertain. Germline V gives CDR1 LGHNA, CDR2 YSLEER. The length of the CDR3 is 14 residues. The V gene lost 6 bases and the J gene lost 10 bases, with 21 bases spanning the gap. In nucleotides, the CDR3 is TGCGCCAGCAGACGGATAGGCACCACTCGGGACTACACCTTC. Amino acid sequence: CASRRIGTTRDYTF.

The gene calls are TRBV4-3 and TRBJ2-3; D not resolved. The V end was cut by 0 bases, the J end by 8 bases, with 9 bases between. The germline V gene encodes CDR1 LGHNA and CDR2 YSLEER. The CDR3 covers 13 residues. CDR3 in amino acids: CASSQDRVGTQYF. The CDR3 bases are TGCGCCAGCAGCCAAGATAGGGTTGGTACGCAGTATTTT.

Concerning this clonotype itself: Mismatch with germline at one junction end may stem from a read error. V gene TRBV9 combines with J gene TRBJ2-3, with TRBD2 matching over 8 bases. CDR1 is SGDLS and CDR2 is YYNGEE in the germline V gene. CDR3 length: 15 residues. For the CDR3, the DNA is TGTGCCAGCAGCGCAACTCTAGCGGGTGAAGATGCGCAGTATTTT. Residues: CASSATLAGEDAQYF. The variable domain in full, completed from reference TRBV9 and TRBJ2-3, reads DSGVTQTPKHLITATGQRVTLRCSPRSGDLSVYWYQQSLDQGLQFLIQYYNGEERAKGNILERFSAQQFPDLHSELNLSSLELGDSALYFCASSATLAGEDAQYFGPGTRLTVL.

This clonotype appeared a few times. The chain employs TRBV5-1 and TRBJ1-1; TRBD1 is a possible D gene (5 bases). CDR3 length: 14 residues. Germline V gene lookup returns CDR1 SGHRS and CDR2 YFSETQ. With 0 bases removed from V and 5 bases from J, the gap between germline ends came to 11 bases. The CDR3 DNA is TGCGCCAGCAGCTTGGCAGGGCGGGTAACTGAAGCTTTCTTT. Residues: CASSLAGRVTEAFF.

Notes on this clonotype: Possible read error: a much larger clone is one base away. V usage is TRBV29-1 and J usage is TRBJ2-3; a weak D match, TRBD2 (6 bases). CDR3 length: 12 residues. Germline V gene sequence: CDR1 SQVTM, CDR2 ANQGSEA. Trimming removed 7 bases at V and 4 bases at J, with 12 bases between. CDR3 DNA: TGCAGCGACCGGGACTCCGCAGATACGCAGTATTTT. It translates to CSDRDSADTQYF.

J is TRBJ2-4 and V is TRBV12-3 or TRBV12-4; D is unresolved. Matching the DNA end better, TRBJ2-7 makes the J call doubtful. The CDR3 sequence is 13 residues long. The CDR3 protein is CASSFLNSYEQYF. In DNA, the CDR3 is TGTGCCAGCAGTTTCCTGAATTCCTACGAGCAGTACTTC.

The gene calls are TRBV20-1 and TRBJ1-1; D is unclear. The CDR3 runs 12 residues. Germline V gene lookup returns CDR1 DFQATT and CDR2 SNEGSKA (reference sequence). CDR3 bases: TGCAATGCCACTCCGGCGAACACTGAAGCTTTCTTT. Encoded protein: CNATPANTEAFF.

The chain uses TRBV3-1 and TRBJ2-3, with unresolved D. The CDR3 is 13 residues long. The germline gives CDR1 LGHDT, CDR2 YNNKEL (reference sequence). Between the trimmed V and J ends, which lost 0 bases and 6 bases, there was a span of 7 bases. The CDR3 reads CASSQEGVDTQYF. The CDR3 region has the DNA TGTGCCAGCAGCCAAGAAGGTGTGGATACGCAGTATTTT.

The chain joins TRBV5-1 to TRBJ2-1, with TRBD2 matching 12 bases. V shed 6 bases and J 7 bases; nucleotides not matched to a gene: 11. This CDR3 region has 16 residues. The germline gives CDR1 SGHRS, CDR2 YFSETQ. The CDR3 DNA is TGCGCCAGCACTCTAGCGGGGGGGAACCCCTTGAATGAGCAGTTCTTC. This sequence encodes CASTLAGGNPLNEQFF.

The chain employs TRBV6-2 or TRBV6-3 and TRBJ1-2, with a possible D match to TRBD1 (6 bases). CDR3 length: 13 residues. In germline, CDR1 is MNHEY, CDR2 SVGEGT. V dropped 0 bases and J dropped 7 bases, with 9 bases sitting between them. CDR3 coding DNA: TGTGCCAGCAGTTACTCGACCAGGGGTGGCTACACCTTC. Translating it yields CASSYSTRGGYTF.

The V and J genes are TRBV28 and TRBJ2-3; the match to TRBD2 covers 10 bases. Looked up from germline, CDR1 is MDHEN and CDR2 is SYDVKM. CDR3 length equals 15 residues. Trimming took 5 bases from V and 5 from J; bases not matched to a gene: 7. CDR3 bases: TGTGCCAGCAGTAGCCTAGCGGGAGACCTAGATACGCAGTATTTT. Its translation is CASSSLAGDLDTQYF.

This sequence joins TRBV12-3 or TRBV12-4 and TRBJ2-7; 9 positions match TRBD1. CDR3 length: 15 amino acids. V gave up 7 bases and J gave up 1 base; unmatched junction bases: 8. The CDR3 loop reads CASTRQGVVSYEQYF. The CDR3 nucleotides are TGTGCCAGCACCAGACAGGGGGTGGTTTCCTACGAGCAGTACTTC.

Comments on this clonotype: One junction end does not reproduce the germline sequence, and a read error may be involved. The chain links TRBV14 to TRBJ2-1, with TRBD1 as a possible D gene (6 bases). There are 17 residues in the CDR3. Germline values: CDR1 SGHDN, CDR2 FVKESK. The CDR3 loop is CASSQIRGFGAYNELFF. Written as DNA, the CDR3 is TGTGCCAGCAGCCAAATCAGGGGATTCGGTGCCTACAATGAGCTGTTCTTC.

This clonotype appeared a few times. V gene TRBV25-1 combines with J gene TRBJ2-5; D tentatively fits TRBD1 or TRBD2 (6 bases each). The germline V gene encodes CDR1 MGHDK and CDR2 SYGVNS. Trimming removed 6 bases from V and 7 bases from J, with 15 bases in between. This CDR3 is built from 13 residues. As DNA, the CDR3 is TGTGCCAGCAGAGTGGGGGGCGAGGCGACCCAGTACTTC. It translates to CASRVGGEATQYF.

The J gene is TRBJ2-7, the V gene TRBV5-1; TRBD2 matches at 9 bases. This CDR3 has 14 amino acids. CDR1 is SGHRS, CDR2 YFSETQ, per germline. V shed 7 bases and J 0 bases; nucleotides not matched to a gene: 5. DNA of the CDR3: TGCGCCAGCCATAGCGGGGGCCTCTCCTACGAGCAGTACTTC. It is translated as CASHSGGLSYEQYF. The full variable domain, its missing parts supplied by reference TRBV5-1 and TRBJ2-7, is KAGVTQTPRYLIKTRGQQVTLSCSPISGHRSVSWYQQTPGQGLQFLFEYFSETQRNKGNFPGRFSGRQFSNSRSEMNVSTLELGDSALYLCASHSGGLSYEQYFGPGTRLTVT.

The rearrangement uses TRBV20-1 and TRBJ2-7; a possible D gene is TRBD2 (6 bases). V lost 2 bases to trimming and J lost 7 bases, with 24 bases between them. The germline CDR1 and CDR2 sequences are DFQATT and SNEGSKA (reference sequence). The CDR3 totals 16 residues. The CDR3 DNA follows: TGCAGTGCTAGACTAAAGACTAGTGGATCCTACAATGAGCAGTACTTC. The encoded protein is CSARLKTSGSYNEQYF.

The CDR3 sequence: CASTLSGGTQETQYF. The CDR3 DNA is TGTGCCAGCACCCTTAGCGGGGGGACCCAAGAGACCCAGTACTTC. The V gene is TRBV6-5, the J gene TRBJ2-5; 10 bases map to TRBD2. The CDR3 is 15 residues long. V gave up 7 bases and J gave up 1 base; unmatched junction bases: 6. In germline, CDR1 is MNHEY, CDR2 SVGAGI.